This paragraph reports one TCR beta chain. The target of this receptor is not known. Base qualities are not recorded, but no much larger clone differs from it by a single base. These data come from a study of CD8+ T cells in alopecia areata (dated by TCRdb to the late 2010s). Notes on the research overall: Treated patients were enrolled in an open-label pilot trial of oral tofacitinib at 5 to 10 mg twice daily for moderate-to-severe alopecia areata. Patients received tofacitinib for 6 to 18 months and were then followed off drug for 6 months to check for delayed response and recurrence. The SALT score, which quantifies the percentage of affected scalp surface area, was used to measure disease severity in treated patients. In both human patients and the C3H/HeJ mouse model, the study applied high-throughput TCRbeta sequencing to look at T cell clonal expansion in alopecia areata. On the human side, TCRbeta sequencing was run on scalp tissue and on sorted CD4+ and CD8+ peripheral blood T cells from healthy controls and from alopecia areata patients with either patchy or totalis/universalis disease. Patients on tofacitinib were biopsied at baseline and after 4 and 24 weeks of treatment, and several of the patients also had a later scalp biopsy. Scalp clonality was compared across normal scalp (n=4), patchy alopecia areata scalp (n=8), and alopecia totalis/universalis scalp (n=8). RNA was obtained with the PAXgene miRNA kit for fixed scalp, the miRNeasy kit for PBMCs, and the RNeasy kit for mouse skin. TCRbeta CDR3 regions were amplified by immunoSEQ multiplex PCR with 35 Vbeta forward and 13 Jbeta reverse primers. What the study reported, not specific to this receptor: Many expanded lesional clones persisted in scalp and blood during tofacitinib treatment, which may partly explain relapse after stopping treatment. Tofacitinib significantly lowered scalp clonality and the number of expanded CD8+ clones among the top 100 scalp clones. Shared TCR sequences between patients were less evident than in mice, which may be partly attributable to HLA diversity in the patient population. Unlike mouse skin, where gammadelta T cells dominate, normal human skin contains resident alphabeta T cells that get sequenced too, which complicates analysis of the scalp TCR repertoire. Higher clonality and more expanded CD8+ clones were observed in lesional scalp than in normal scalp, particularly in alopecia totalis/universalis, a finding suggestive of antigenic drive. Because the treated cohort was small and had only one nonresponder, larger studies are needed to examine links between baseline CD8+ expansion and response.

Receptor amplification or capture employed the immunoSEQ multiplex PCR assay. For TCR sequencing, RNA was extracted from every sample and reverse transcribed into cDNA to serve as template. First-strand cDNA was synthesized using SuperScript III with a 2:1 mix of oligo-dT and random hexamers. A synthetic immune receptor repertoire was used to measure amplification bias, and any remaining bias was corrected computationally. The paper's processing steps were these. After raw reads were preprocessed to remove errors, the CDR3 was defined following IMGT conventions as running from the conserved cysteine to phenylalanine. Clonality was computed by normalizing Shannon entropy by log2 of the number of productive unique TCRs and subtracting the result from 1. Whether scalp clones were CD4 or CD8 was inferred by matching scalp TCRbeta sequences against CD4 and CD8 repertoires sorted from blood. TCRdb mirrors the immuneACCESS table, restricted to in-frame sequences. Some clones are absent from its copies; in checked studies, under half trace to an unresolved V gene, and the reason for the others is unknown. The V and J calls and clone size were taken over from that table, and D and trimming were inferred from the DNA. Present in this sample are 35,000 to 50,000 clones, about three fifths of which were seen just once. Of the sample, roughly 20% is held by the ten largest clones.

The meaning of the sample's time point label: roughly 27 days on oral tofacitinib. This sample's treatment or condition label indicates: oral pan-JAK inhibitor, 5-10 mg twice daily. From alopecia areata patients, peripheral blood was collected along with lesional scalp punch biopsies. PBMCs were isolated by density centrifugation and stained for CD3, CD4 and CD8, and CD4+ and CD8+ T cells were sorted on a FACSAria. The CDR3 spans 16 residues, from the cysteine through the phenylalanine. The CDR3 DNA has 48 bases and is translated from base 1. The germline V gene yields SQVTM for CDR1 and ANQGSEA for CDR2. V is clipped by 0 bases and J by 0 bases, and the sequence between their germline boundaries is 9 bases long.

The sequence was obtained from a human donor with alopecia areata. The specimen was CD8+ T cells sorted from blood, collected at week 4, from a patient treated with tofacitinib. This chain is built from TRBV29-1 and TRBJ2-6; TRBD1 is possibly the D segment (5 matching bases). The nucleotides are TGCAGCGTTGAAGAGGGGCTTAGCTCTGGGGCCAACGTCCTGACTTTC. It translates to CSVEEGLSSGANVLTF.